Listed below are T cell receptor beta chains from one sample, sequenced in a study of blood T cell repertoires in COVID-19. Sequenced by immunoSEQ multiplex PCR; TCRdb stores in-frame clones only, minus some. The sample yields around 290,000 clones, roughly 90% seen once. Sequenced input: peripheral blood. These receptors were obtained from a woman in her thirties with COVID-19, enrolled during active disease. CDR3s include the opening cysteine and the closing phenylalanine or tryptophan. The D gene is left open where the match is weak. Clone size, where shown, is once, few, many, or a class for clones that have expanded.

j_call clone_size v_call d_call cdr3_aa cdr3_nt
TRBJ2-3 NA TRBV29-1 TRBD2 CSVDGTSGRAGTDTQYF TGCAGCGTTGACGGGACTAGCGGGAGGGCCGGCACAGATACGCAGTATTTT
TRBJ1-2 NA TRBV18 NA CASSPLRQANYGYTF TGTGCCAGCTCACCATTGAGACAGGCGAACTATGGCTACACCTTC
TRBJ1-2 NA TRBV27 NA CASSPTRNYGYTF TGTGCCAGCAGTCCCACACGTAACTATGGCTACACCTTC
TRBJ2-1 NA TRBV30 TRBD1 CAWSRDRDNEQFF TGTGCCTGGAGTAGGGACAGGGACAATGAGCAGTTCTTC
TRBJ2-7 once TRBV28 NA CASSLAQGNSYEQYF TGTGCCAGCAGTTTGGCACAGGGAAACTCCTACGAGCAGTACTTC
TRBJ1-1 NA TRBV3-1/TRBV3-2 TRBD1 CASRPGGGTEAFF TGTGCCAGCAGACCAGGGGGCGGCACTGAAGCTTTCTTT
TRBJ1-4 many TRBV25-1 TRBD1 CASSELGGTGGEKLFF TGTGCCAGCAGTGAATTAGGCGGGACAGGGGGCGAAAAACTGTTTTTT
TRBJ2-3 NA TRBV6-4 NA CASSELAWDTDTQYF TGTGCCAGCAGTGAACTAGCTTGGGACACAGATACGCAGTATTTT
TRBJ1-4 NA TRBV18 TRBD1 CASSWDSGEKLFF TGTGCCAGCTCATGGGACAGCGGTGAAAAACTGTTTTTT
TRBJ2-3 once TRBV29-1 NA CSGVPGLIGTDTQYF TGCAGCGGGGTCCCGGGACTGATCGGGACAGATACGCAGTATTTT
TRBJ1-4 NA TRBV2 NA CASSEQNEKLFF TGTGCCAGCAGTGAACAGAATGAAAAACTGTTTTTT
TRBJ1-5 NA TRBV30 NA CAWSVSTDNQPQHF TGTGCCTGGAGTGTATCCACAGACAATCAGCCCCAGCATTTT
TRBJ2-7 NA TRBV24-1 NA CATSDSGREQYF TGTGCCACCAGTGATTCCGGACGGGAACAGTACTTC
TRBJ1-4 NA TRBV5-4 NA CASSTRTGGEKLFF TGTGCCAGCAGCACAAGGACGGGAGGTGAAAAACTGTTTTTT
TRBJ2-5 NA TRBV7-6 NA CASSPQGGGEEAQYF TGTGCCAGCAGCCCACAGGGGGGGGGAGAAGAGGCCCAGTACTTC
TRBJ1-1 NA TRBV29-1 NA CSVRTASNTEAFF TGCAGCGTAAGGACAGCATCGAACACTGAAGCTTTCTTT
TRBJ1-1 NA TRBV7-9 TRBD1 CASSFTGAAEAFF TGTGCCAGCAGTTTTACAGGGGCGGCTGAAGCTTTCTTT